The 3 T cell receptor beta chains given below trace back to one sample, sequenced in a study of beta chain features in type 1 diabetes. General study findings and limits: Among patients with Type 1 diabetes, TCRB CDR3s were moderately but significantly shorter in every one of the four CD4+ subsets.

These receptors' antigens are unknown. The isolated RNA, all of it, was reverse transcribed, so expressed TCRB transcripts were what got sequenced. TCRdb keeps only in-frame clones here, not all; method: immunoSEQ multiplex PCR. The table has some 330,000 clones, roughly an eighth seen once. The material sequenced was naive CD4+ T cells from blood. The receptors come from a woman aged 18 to 35 with type 1 diabetes.

This clone was observed a handful of times. The germline gene is not matched at one end of the junction; a read error may be the cause. The rearrangement links TRBV29-1 to TRBJ2-7, with D perhaps matching TRBD2 (5 bases). Germline CDR1 and CDR2: SQVTM and ANQGSEA. There are 10 residues in the CDR3. The CDR3 is CSVEPGVGSF. The CDR3 nucleotides are TGCAGCGTTGAACCCGGGGTGGGGTCCTTC.

This clone was detected only a few times. The J gene is TRBJ2-7, the V gene TRBV7-9; D remains unclear. The CDR3 is 13 residues long. Trimming left V 5 bases short and J 6 bases short, with 14 bases between. Per the germline V gene, CDR1 is SEHNR and CDR2 is FQNEAQ (reference sequence). The CDR3 loop is CASSSQVLREQYF. DNA of the CDR3: TGTGCCAGCAGCAGCCAGGTACTTCGCGAGCAGTACTTC. The entire variable domain, with the rest obtained from reference TRBV7-9 and TRBJ2-7, is as follows: DTGVSQNPRHKITKRGQNVTFRCDPISEHNRLYWYRQTLGQGPEFLTYFQNEAQLEKSRLLSDRFSAERPKGSFSTLEIQRTEQGDSAMYLCASSSQVLREQYFGPGTRLTVT.

The chain employs TRBV7-9 and TRBJ2-5; no clear D. Trimming pared 6 bases from V and 0 bases from J, leaving 5 bases between. This CDR3 region has 12 residues. Germline V gene data show CDR1 as SEHNR and CDR2 as FQNEAQ (reference sequence). CDR3 DNA sequence: TGTGCCAGCAGGAGTAACCAAGAGACCCAGTACTTC. It codes for CASRSNQETQYF.